This T cell receptor (beta chain) was identified in a study of cytomegalovirus exposure and HLA in healthy donors. Whole-study context: A subsequent analysis stated that the 95 to 150 validation repertoires were run on the same platform as the approximately 700 first-cohort repertoires.

Study-wide findings and caveats: Specificity of a few CMV-associated chains for CMV antigens was verified in vitro. Researchers catalogued 160 or so TCR beta chains as cytomegalovirus-associated.

This CDR3 spans 14 amino acids. Germline loops: CDR1 MNHEY, CDR2 SVGAGI. V lost 0 bases, J lost 15 bases, and 8 bases stayed unmatched. These donors were members of the roughly 120-subject validation cohort, a group separate from the approximately 670-subject first cohort. Concerning this clone: Its target is unknown.

Method: immunoSEQ multiplex PCR; TCRdb's copy keeps in-frame clones and lacks some. This sample has roughly 200,000 clones; about 89% occur once, and the top ten carry 7.2%. V gene TRBV6-5 combines with J gene TRBJ1-6; 7 nucleotides agree with TRBD1. Input material: PBMCs. The sequence was obtained from a man aged 25-45 years in good health and CMV-seropositive. The CDR3 region has the DNA TGTGCCAGCAGTTACTCAGGGGGCCTCCAAGGCCTCCACTTT. Translation gives CASSYSGGLQGLHF.